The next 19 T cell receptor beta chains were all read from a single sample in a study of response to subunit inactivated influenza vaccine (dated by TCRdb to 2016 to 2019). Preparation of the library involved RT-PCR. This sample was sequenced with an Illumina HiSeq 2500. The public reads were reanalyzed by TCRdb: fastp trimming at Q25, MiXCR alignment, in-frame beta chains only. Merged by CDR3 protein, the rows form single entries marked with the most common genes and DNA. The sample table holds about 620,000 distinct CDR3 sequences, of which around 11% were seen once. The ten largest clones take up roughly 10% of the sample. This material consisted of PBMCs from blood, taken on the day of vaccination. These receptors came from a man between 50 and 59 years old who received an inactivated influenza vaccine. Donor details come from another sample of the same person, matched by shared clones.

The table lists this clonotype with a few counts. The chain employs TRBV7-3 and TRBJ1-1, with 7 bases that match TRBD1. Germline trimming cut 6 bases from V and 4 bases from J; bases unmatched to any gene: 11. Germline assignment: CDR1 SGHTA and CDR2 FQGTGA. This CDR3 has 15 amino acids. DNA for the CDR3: TGTGCCAGCAGTTATCAACAGGGGTCGTTCACTGAAGCTTTCTTT. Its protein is CASSYQQGSFTEAFF. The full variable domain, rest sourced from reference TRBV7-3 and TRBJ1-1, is GAGVSQTPSNKVTEKGKYVELRCDPISGHTALYWYRQSLGQGPEFLIYFQGTGAADDSGLPNDRFFAVRPEGSVSTLKIQRTERGDSAVYLCASSYQQGSFTEAFFGQGTRLTVV.

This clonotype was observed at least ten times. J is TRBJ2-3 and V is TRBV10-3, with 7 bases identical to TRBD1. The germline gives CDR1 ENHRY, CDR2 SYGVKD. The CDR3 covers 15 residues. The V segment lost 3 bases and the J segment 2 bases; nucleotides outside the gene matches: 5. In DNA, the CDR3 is TGTGCCATCAGTGAACCGGGGACAGCCACAGATACGCAGTATTTT. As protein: CAISEPGTATDTQYF.

DNA of the CDR3: TGTGCCAGCGCGTTCTTAAGGGCGGGAGTCGGATACGAGCAGTACTTC. This encodes CASAFLRAGVGYEQYF. The V call is TRBV6-1, the J call TRBJ2-7, with 7 bases matching TRBD2. Germline lookup yields CDR1 MNHNS and CDR2 SASEGT. The J segment lost 4 bases and the V segment lost 8 bases, leaving 17 bases of the junction unmatched. CDR3 length: 16 residues.

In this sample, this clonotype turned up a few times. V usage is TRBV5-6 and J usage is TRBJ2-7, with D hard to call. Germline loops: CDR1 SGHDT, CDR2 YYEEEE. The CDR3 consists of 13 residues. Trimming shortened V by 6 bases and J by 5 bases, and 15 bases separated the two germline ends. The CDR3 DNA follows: TGTGCCAGCACCGTAGGATGGTTCGACGAGCAGTACTTC. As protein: CASTVGWFDEQYF.

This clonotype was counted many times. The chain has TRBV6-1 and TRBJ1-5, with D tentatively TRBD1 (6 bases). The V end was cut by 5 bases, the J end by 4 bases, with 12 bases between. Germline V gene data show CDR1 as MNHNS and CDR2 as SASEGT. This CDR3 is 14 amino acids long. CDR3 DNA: TGTGCCAGCAGTCCCGGGACATCTAATCAGCCCCAGCATTTT. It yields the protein CASSPGTSNQPQHF.

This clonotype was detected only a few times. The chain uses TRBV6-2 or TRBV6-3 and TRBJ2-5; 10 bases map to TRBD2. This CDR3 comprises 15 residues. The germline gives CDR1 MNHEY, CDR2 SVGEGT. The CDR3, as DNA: TGTGCGACCAGCCCTAGCGGGAGCTATGGAGAGACCCAGTACTTC. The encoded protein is CATSPSGSYGETQYF.

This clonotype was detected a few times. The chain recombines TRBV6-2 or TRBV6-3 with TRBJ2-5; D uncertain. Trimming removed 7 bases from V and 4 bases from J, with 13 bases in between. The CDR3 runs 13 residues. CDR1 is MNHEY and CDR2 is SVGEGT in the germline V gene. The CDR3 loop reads CASKVARTETQYF. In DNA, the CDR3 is TGTGCCAGCAAGGTGGCTAGGACAGAGACCCAGTACTTC.

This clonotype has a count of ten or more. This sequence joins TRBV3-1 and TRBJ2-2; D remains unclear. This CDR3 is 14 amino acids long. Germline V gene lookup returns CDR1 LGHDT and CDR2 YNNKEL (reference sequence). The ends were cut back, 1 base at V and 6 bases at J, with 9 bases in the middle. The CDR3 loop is CASSQAPQAGELFF. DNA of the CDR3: TGTGCCAGCAGCCAAGCACCCCAGGCCGGGGAGCTGTTTTTT.

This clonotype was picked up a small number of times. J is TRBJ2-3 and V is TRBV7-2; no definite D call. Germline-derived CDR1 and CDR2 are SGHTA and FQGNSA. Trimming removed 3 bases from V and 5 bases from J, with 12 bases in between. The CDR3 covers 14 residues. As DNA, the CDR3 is TGTGCCAGCAGCTTTGTGGGCGCAGGAGATACGCAGTATTTT. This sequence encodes CASSFVGAGDTQYF.

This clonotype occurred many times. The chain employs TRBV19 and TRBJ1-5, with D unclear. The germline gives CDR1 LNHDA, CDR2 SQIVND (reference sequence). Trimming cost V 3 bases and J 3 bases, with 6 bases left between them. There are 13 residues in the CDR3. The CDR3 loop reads CASSMAVNQPQHF. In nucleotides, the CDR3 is TGTGCCAGTAGTATGGCCGTCAATCAGCCCCAGCATTTT.

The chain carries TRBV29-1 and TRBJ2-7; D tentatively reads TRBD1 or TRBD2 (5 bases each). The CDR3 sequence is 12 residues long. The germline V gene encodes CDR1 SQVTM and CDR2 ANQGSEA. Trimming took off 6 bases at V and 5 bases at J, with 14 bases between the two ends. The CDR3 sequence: CSVGVVNNEQYF. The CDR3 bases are TGCAGCGTGGGGGTCGTGAACAACGAGCAGTACTTC.

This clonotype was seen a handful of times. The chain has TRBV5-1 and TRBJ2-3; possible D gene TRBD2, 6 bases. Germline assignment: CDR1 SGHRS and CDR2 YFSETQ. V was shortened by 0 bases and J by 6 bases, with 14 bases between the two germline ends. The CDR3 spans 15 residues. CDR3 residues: CASSLAEGPVDTQYF. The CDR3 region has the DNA TGCGCCAGCAGCTTGGCGGAGGGCCCTGTGGATACGCAGTATTTT.

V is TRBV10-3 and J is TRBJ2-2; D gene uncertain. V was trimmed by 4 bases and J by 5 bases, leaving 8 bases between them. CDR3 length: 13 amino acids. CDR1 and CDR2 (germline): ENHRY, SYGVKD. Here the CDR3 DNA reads TGTGCCATCAGTGGTGACGGAACCGGGGAGCTGTTTTTT. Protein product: CAISGDGTGELFF.

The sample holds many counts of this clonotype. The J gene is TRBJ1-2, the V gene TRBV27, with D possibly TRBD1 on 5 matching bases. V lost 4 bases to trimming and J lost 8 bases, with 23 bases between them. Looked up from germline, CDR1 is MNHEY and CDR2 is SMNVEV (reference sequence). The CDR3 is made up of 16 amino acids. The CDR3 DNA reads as TGTGCCAGCAGTTCATTTTACAGGAAGAAGGACGCAGGCTACACCTTC. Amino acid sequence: CASSSFYRKKDAGYTF.

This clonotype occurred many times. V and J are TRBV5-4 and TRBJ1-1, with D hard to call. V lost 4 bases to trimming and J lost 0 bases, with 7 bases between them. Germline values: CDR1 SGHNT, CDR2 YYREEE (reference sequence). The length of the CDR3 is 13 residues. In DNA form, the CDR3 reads TGTGCCAGCAGCGGCAACATGAACACTGAAGCTTTCTTT. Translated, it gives CASSGNMNTEAFF. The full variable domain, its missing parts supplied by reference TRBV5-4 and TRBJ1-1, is ETGVTQSPTHLIKTRGQQVTLRCSSQSGHNTVSWYQQALGQGPQFIFQYYREEENGRGNFPPRFSGLQFPNYSSELNVNALELDDSALYLCASSGNMNTEAFFGQGTRLTVV.

The CDR3 spells CASKVTRGVSYNEQFF. DNA for the CDR3: TGTGCCAGCAAAGTAACTAGGGGCGTCTCCTACAATGAGCAGTTCTTC. This rearrangement joins TRBV12-3 or TRBV12-4 to TRBJ2-1, with D possibly called TRBD1 or TRBD2 (5 bases each). This CDR3 is built from 16 residues. Trimming removed 7 bases from V and 0 bases from J, with 16 bases in between.

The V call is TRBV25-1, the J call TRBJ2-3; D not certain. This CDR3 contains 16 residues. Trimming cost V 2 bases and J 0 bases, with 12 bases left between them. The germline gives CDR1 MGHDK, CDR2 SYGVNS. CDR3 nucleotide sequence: TGTGCCAGCAGTGAACAGGTCGCAGCCAGCACAGATACGCAGTATTTT. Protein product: CASSEQVAASTDTQYF.

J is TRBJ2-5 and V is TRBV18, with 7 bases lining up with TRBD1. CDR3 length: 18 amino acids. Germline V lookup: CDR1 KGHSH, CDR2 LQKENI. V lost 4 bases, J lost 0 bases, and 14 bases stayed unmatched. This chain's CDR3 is CASSQATGTVAYQETQYF. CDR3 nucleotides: TGTGCCAGCTCACAGGCCACAGGGACAGTCGCGTACCAAGAGACCCAGTACTTC.

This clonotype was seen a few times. CDR3 residues: CASSSTSGGSDTQYF. For the CDR3, the DNA is TGTGCCAGCAGCTCGACTAGCGGGGGATCAGATACGCAGTATTTT. V and J are TRBV7-2 and TRBJ2-3; 12 bases map to TRBD2. The ends lost 4 bases at V and 4 bases at J; junction bases unmatched: 3. Germline V CDR1 and CDR2: SGHTA, FQGNSA. The CDR3 length is 15 residues.